The 14 T cell receptor beta chains below all came from one sample that was sequenced in a study of post-analysis software for immune sequencing data. Their recognized antigens are unknown. Study conclusions and caveats: Comparison of patients with controls showed about 5 TRBV segments more frequent in patients, TRBV5-6, TRBV5-1 and TRBV20-1 among them.

Researchers reported that TCR beta cDNA libraries carried unique molecular identifiers. TCRdb redid the calling of the PCR reads with MiXCR, one entry per CDR3 protein. The profile covers about 540,000 distinct CDR3 sequences, with 30% to 40% appearing a single time and 4.5% to 7.5% taken by the ten largest. Sequencing input: blood. These receptors were taken from a girl aged 2-17 years with multiple sclerosis.

This clonotype has only a few counts. This chain connects TRBV4-2 to TRBJ1-2; 10 bases are a match to TRBD1. V was clipped by 0 bases and J by 8 bases; unmatched bases: 6. CDR3 length equals 15 residues. The germline gives CDR1 LGHNA, CDR2 YNFKEQ. This CDR3 is CASSQETGGRGGYTF. The CDR3 nucleotides are TGTGCCAGCAGCCAAGAGACAGGGGGCAGGGGCGGCTACACCTTC.

The chain joins TRBV5-1 to TRBJ2-5; 8 bases are a match to TRBD2. J was trimmed by 1 base and V by 4 bases; bases with no gene match: 6. Germline V lookup: CDR1 SGHRS, CDR2 YFSETQ. CDR3 length equals 15 residues. This CDR3 reads CASSLSGALQETQYF. The CDR3 DNA sequence: TGCGCCAGCAGCCTTAGCGGGGCGCTCCAAGAGACCCAGTACTTC. Based on the CDR3 plus reference TRBV5-1 and TRBJ2-5, the full variable domain is KAGVTQTPRYLIKTRGQQVTLSCSPISGHRSVSWYQQTPGQGLQFLFEYFSETQRNKGNFPGRFSGRQFSNSRSEMNVSTLELGDSALYLCASSLSGALQETQYFGPGTRLLVL.

A single count supports this clonotype. The chain joins TRBV6-4 to TRBJ1-1, with D tentatively TRBD1 (5 bases). Germline V gene sequence: CDR1 MRHNA, CDR2 SNTAGT. V shed 0 bases and J shed 8 bases, with 10 bases lying between them. The CDR3 spans 13 residues. The CDR3 reads CASSDSQGREAFF. CDR3 bases: TGTGCCAGCAGTGACTCTCAGGGTCGAGAAGCTTTCTTT.

This clonotype was detected a few times. The chain uses TRBV9 and TRBJ1-6; D ambiguous. The length of the CDR3 is 14 residues. Trimming removed 5 bases at V and 12 bases at J, with 18 bases between. Germline V gives CDR1 SGDLS, CDR2 YYNGEE. The CDR3 protein is CASRATGESGPLHF. CDR3 DNA sequence: TGTGCCAGCAGGGCAACCGGGGAGTCGGGACCCCTCCACTTT.

The chain carries TRBV6-1 and TRBJ2-1; 11 nucleotides line up with TRBD2. This CDR3 has 17 amino acids. Germline V gene sequence: CDR1 MNHNS, CDR2 SASEGT. Unmatched junction bases numbered 12, after V lost 4 bases and J lost 7 bases. CDR3 DNA sequence: TGTGCCAGCAGTGCCACTAGCGGGGGAGCCGGGTTGAATGAGCAGTTCTTC. Residues: CASSATSGGAGLNEQFF.

This clonotype occurred a few times. J is TRBJ1-2 and V is TRBV5-1; no clear D. Germline V gene lookup returns CDR1 SGHRS and CDR2 YFSETQ. Trimming cost V 0 bases and J 2 bases, with 5 bases left between them. This CDR3 is 13 amino acids long. The CDR3 loop is CASSLGTNYGYTF. In DNA, the CDR3 is TGCGCCAGCAGCTTGGGGACGAACTATGGCTACACCTTC.

This chain links TRBV24-1 with TRBJ2-3, with 8 bases matching TRBD1. V was clipped by 4 bases and J by 5 bases; unmatched bases: 10. The CDR3 spans 16 residues. Germline V gives CDR1 KGHDR, CDR2 SFDVKD. The CDR3 coding sequence is TGTGCCACCAGTGAGGACAGGGACGGGTCGAGAGATACGCAGTATTTT. Its translation is CATSEDRDGSRDTQYF.

This chain uses TRBV7-9 with TRBJ2-1, with TRBD2 identical over 8 bases. V shed 5 bases and J 6 bases; nucleotides not matched to a gene: 12. In germline, CDR1 is SEHNR, CDR2 FQNEAQ (reference sequence). CDR3 length: 16 residues. CDR3: CASSLRTLAVINEQFF. The CDR3 DNA follows: TGTGCCAGCAGCCTAAGGACACTAGCGGTTATCAATGAGCAGTTCTTC.

This chain uses TRBV6-1 with TRBJ2-7; D is unclear. Looked up from germline, CDR1 is MNHNS and CDR2 is SASEGT. Trimming cost V 5 bases and J 4 bases, with 15 bases left between them. CDR3 length: 14 amino acids. CDR3 sequence: CASSQHPLVYEQYF. CDR3 nucleotide sequence: TGTGCCAGCAGTCAACACCCTTTGGTGTACGAGCAGTACTTC.

This chain joins TRBV28 and TRBJ2-1; 14 nucleotides agree with TRBD2. The length of the CDR3 is 19 residues. Germline loops: CDR1 MDHEN, CDR2 SYDVKM. With 1 base clipped from V and 0 bases from J, the junction kept 5 bases outside the gene matches. CDR3 sequence reads: CASSLSGLAGDSSYNEQFF. DNA of the CDR3: TGTGCCAGCAGTTTATCGGGACTAGCGGGGGACAGCTCCTACAATGAGCAGTTCTTC.

The table lists this clonotype with a few counts. This chain uses TRBV7-8 with TRBJ2-1, with TRBD2 identical over 8 bases. The germline V gene encodes CDR1 SGHVS and CDR2 FQNEAQ. This CDR3 spans 17 amino acids. The junction had 15 bases not matched to a gene; V was cut back by 6 bases and J by 5 bases. The CDR3 reads CASRTLTSGGPDNEQFF. CDR3 in DNA: TGTGCCAGCAGGACCTTGACGAGCGGGGGCCCTGACAATGAGCAGTTCTTC.

J is TRBJ2-7 and V is TRBV20-1, with D unresolved. CDR3 size: 15 residues. Germline lookup yields CDR1 DFQATT and CDR2 SNEGSKA (reference sequence). V dropped 0 bases and J dropped 6 bases, with 18 bases sitting between them. CDR3 in amino acids: CSARDPKTSPGEQYF. CDR3 DNA sequence: TGCAGTGCTAGAGATCCCAAAACTTCTCCGGGCGAGCAGTACTTC.

The gene calls are TRBV28 and TRBJ2-2, with 8 bases lining up with TRBD2. From germline, CDR1 is MDHEN and CDR2 SYDVKM. The V gene end was trimmed by 6 bases and the J gene end by 3 bases; junction bases not matched to a gene: 6. This CDR3 has 15 amino acids. The CDR3 nucleotides read TGTGCCAGCAGCAGAGCGGGACTAGACACCGGGGAGCTGTTTTTT. Its translation is CASSRAGLDTGELFF. Complete variable domain (other parts from reference TRBV28 and TRBJ2-2): DVKVTQSSRYLVKRTGEKVFLECVQDMDHENMFWYRQDPGLGLRLIYFSYDVKMKEKGDIPEGYSVSREKKERFSLILESASTNQTSMYLCASSRAGLDTGELFFGEGSRLTVL.

This rearrangement joins TRBV20-1 to TRBJ1-1, with D unresolved. Germline V gene data show CDR1 as DFQATT and CDR2 as SNEGSKA (reference sequence). The CDR3 spans 11 residues. V was pared by 7 bases and J by 6 bases, with 12 bases between. The CDR3 loop reads CSVRFGAEAFF. CDR3 bases: TGCAGTGTCCGGTTTGGGGCTGAAGCTTTCTTT.